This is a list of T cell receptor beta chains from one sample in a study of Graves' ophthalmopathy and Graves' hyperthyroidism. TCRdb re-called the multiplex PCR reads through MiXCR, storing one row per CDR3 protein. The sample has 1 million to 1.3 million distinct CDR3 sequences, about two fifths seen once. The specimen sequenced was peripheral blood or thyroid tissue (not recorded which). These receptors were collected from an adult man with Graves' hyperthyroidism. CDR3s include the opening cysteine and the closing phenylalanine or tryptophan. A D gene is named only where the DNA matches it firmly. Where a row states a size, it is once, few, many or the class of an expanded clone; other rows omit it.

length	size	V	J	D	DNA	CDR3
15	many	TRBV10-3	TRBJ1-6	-	TGTGCCATCAGTGAGTCGAGGACAGAGAATTCACCCCTCCACTTT	CAISESRTENSPLHF
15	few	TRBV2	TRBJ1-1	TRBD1	TGTGCCAGCATCTCCCTGGGACAGGGAGGGACTGAAGCTTTCTTT	CASISLGQGGTEAFF
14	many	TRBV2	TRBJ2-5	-	TGTGCCAGCAGAACCTGGACTAAACAAGAGACCCAGTACTTC	CASRTWTKQETQYF
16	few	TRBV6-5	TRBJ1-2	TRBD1	TGTGCCAGCAGCCCGGTACCGGGACAGGGGGATTATGGCTACACCTTC	CASSPVPGQGDYGYTF
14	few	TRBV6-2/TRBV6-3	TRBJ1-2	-	TGTGCCAGCAGCCTAAGGACAACCAACTATGGCTACACCTTC	CASSLRTTNYGYTF
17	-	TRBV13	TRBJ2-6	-	TGTGCCAGCAGACGGCAGGGAGGTAATTCTGGGGCCAACGTCCTGACTTTC	CASRRQGGNSGANVLTF
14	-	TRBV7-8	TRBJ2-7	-	TGTGCCAGCAGCTTAGCGGTGACCACCTACGAGCAGTACTTC	CASSLAVTTYEQYF
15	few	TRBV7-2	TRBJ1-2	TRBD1	TGTGCCAGCACCAATATCCGACAGGGACTCTATGGCTACACCTTC	CASTNIRQGLYGYTF
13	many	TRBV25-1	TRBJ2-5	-	TGTGCCAGCAGTGAACCCTGGCAAGAGACCCAGTACTTC	CASSEPWQETQYF
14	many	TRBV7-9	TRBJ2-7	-	TGCGCCAGCAGCTTGGAACGAAGCTCCTACGAGCAGTACTTC	CASSLERSSYEQYF
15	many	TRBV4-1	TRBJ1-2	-	TGCGCCAGCAGCCAAGGGGACGGAAAGAACTATGGCTACACCTTC	CASSQGDGKNYGYTF
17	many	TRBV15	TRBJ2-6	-	TGTGCCACCAGCAGCGAGACAGCGATATCTGGGGCCAACGTCCTGACTTTC	CATSSETAISGANVLTF
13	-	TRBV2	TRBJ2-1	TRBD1	TGTGCCAGCAGACGACAGGGGGGTCATGAGCAGTTCTTC	CASRRQGGHEQFF
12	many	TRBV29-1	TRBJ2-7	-	TGCAGCGTTGAATCTCAAGACTACGAGCAGTACTTC	CSVESQDYEQYF
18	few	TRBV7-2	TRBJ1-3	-	TGTGCCAGCAGCCCCGGAGGGGGGGAGTTACACTCTGGAAACACCATATATTTT	CASSPGGGELHSGNTIYF
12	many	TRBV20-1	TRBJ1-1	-	TGCAGTGCTAGACAGGGGAGCGCTGAAGCTTTCTTT	CSARQGSAEAFF
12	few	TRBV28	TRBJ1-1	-	TGTGCCAGCATCAGGGCCGGTATCGAAGCTTTCTTT	CASIRAGIEAFF
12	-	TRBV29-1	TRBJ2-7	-	TGCAGCCTACCGCAGAGTACGTACGAGCAGTACTTC	CSLPQSTYEQYF